This record looks at one T cell receptor beta chain sequence and its context. Its specificity is not known. These data come from a study of T cell responses to AZD1222 COVID-19 vaccine. Study outcomes and limitations: The reported proportion of spike-specific TCRs targeting unmutated variant regions was nearly half. Donors in the cohort were predominantly white British and more often female, and clonal diversity was possibly underestimated. A rise in Spike-specific TCR breadth and depth followed two AZD1222 doses. Repertoire sampling happened only post peak T cell response.

Produced via immunoSEQ multiplex PCR; TCRdb's table is partial and in-frame only. The profile shows just over 150,000 clones, more than 85% of them singletons. Germline V gives CDR1 MDHEN, CDR2 SYDVKM. Trimming at V came to 5 bases and at J to 3 bases, leaving 8 bases not matched to a gene. The CDR3 has 17 residues. This chain joins TRBV28 and TRBJ2-3; 13 bases agree with TRBD2. Source: peripheral blood, taken after recovery from COVID-19. The source of this sequence is an adult who had recovered from COVID-19. CDR3 sequence: CASSPRTSGSSTDTQYF. Here the CDR3 DNA reads TGTGCCAGCAGTCCTCGGACTAGCGGGAGTTCGACAGATACGCAGTATTTT.